The 13 T cell receptor beta chains below all came from one sample that was sequenced in a study of shared clonotypes between healthy human individuals. Positive CCR7 selection of CD45RO-negative cells yielded the naive CD8 cells, and terminally differentiated effector memory CD45RA+ cells were excluded. The repertoire was sequenced with immunoSEQ multiplex PCR; TCRdb's copy has only in-frame clones and lacks some. Of 2 million or so clones in the sample, approximately 94% were seen once. The sample taken for sequencing was naive CD8+ T cells sorted from blood. Receptor source: a man aged 18 to 30 in good health.

The DNA of the CDR3 is TGCGCCAGCAGCCAAGTAGGACAGGCTACCTACAATGAGCAGTTCTTC. It translates to CASSQVGQATYNEQFF. The chain employs TRBV4-1 and TRBJ2-1, with 7 bases that match TRBD1. V was pared by 1 base and J by 2 bases, with 5 bases of the junction left unmatched. The CDR3 sequence is 16 residues long. CDR1 and CDR2 from the germline V gene are MGHRA and YSYEKL.

The chain links TRBV6-7 to TRBJ1-4; a possible D gene is TRBD1 (6 bases). TRBV6-7 is noted as an ORF with a role that remains uncertain. The CDR3 length is 19 residues. V gave up 2 bases and J gave up 7 bases, with 26 bases separating them. The CDR3 spells CASSYPPLRTDRPGEKLFF. The CDR3 nucleotides are TGTGCCAGCAGTTACCCGCCGCTGAGGACAGATAGGCCCGGTGAAAAACTGTTTTTT.

The rearrangement links TRBV28 to TRBJ2-7; weak D call: TRBD1 (5 bases). This CDR3 comprises 13 residues. The germline CDR1 and CDR2 sequences are MDHEN and SYDVKM. The V end lost 3 bases, the J end lost 5 bases, and 11 bases lay between the germline ends. The CDR3 sequence is CASSFRVQDEQYF. In nucleotides, the CDR3 is TGTGCCAGCAGTTTCCGGGTACAGGACGAGCAGTACTTC.

This chain uses TRBV7-8 with TRBJ1-1, with 10 nucleotides matching TRBD1. CDR1 is SGHVS, CDR2 FQNEAQ, per germline. After removal of 5 bases from V and 3 bases from J, the junction contained 3 bases not matched to a gene. This CDR3 has 14 amino acids. In DNA, the CDR3 is TGTGCCAGCAGCCAGGGACAGGGGTACACTGAAGCTTTCTTT. Residues: CASSQGQGYTEAFF.

As regards this clone: The same CDR3 also results from other DNA sequences found in this sample. The chain links TRBV19 to TRBJ2-7; D is unresolved. The CDR3 length is 11 residues. The germline CDR1 and CDR2 sequences are LNHDA and SQIVND (reference sequence). The ends were cut back, 3 bases at V and 7 bases at J, with 7 bases in the middle. Here the CDR3 DNA reads TGTGCCAGTAGTATCGATGGGGAGCAGTACTTC. Translated, it gives CASSIDGEQYF. The full variable domain, completed using reference TRBV19 and TRBJ2-7, is DGGITQSPKYLFRKEGQNVTLSCEQNLNHDAMYWYRQDPGQGLRLIYYSQIVNDFQKGDIAEGYSVSREKKESFPLTVTSAQKNPTAFYLCASSIDGEQYFGPGTRLTVT.

This chain links TRBV28 with TRBJ2-7; D might be TRBD2 (5 bases). The CDR3 runs 13 residues. Germline CDR1 is MDHEN and CDR2 is SYDVKM. Trimming pared 2 bases from V and 6 bases from J, leaving 11 bases between. The CDR3 region is CASSLQWGAEQYF. CDR3 nucleotide sequence: TGTGCCAGCAGTTTACAATGGGGAGCCGAGCAGTACTTC. The variable domain in full, completed from reference TRBV28 and TRBJ2-7, reads DVKVTQSSRYLVKRTGEKVFLECVQDMDHENMFWYRQDPGLGLRLIYFSYDVKMKEKGDIPEGYSVSREKKERFSLILESASTNQTSMYLCASSLQWGAEQYFGPGTRLTVT.

V and J are TRBV4-3 and TRBJ2-2; D is ambiguous. The V end was cut by 0 bases, the J end by 3 bases, with 17 bases between. Per germline, CDR1 LGHNA and CDR2 YSLEER. The CDR3 spans 18 residues. CDR3 residues: CASSQEEPGVEHTGELFF. For the CDR3, the DNA is TGCGCCAGCAGCCAAGAAGAGCCCGGCGTAGAGCACACCGGGGAGCTGTTTTTT.

This clone is a singleton in its sample. The chain uses TRBV6-5 and TRBJ2-1; the match to TRBD2 covers 8 bases. The J segment lost 2 bases and the V segment lost 4 bases, leaving 7 bases of the junction unmatched. CDR3 length: 16 amino acids. Germline loops: CDR1 MNHEY, CDR2 SVGAGI. CDR3 sequence reads: CASSSHKREPYNEQFF. Here the CDR3 DNA reads TGTGCCAGCAGTTCTCATAAGCGGGAGCCCTACAATGAGCAGTTCTTC.

CDR3 DNA: TGTGCCAGCAGCCTGGCCCCCAGGGGGCCCAAAAACATTCAGTACTTC. Encoded protein: CASSLAPRGPKNIQYF. The chain joins TRBV5-8 to TRBJ2-4; 8 positions match TRBD1. Per germline, CDR1 SGHTS and CDR2 YDEGEE. The CDR3 length is 16 residues. V trimming: 4 bases; J trimming: 2 bases; junction bases outside the gene matches: 8. The variable domain in full, completed from reference TRBV5-8 and TRBJ2-4, reads EAGVTQSPTHLIKTRGQQATLRCSPISGHTSVYWYQQALGLGLQFLLWYDEGEERNRGNFPPRFSGRQFPNYSSELNVNALELEDSALYLCASSLAPRGPKNIQYFGAGTRLSVL.

Here the CDR3 reads CASSPRGETQYF. The CDR3 nucleotides are TGTGCCAGCAGCCCCCGAGGGGAGACCCAGTACTTC. The rearrangement uses TRBV5-8 and TRBJ2-5, with D perhaps TRBD2 (5 bases). The CDR3 is 12 residues long. Germline CDR1 reads SGHTS; CDR2 reads YDEGEE. V was pared by 4 bases and J by 5 bases, with 9 bases between.

The chain recombines TRBV5-1 with TRBJ2-3; 8 bases are a match to TRBD1. CDR1 and CDR2 (germline): SGHRS, YFSETQ. The CDR3 has 17 residues. V lost 4 bases, J lost 5 bases, and 15 bases stayed unmatched. CDR3 coding DNA: TGCGCCAGCAGCCTGCCGATCGGTGGACAGGGCGTAGATACGCAGTATTTT. Translation gives CASSLPIGGQGVDTQYF.

Of note for this clone: The sample contains more than one DNA sequence encoding this CDR3. The chain links TRBV5-6 to TRBJ2-5; TRBD2 might be the D (5 bases). Trimming removed 2 bases from V and 1 base from J, with 6 bases in between. CDR3 length: 13 amino acids. Germline values: CDR1 SGHDT, CDR2 YYEEEE. CDR3 region: CASSLGSQETQYF. DNA for the CDR3: TGTGCCAGCAGCTTAGGGAGCCAAGAGACCCAGTACTTC. Variable domain in full (rest from reference TRBV5-6 and TRBJ2-5): DAGVTQSPTHLIKTRGQQVTLRCSPKSGHDTVSWYQQALGQGPQFIFQYYEEEERQRGNFPDRFSGHQFPNYSSELNVNALLLGDSALYLCASSLGSQETQYFGPGTRLLVL.

The chain is built from TRBV30 and TRBJ1-1; 8 nucleotides match TRBD1. Germline V gene sequence: CDR1 GTSNPN, CDR2 SVGIG (reference sequence). Trimming at V came to 2 bases and at J to 5 bases, leaving 13 bases not matched to a gene. This CDR3 contains 16 residues. DNA for the CDR3: TGTGCCTGGAGTCTTAGGACAGGGTTTATCGTAACTGAAGCTTTCTTT. It encodes CAWSLRTGFIVTEAFF. Full variable domain (remainder filled in from reference TRBV30 and TRBJ1-1): SQTIHQWPATLVQPVGSPLSLECTVEGTSNPNLYWYRQAAGRGLQLLFYSVGIGQISSEVPQNLSASRPQDRQFILSSKKLLLSDSGFYLCAWSLRTGFIVTEAFFGQGTRLTVV.